This T cell receptor beta chain was sequenced for a study of shared clonotypes between healthy human individuals. About this clone: Antigen specificity is unknown. Other DNA sequences in this specimen translate into the identical CDR3.

The germline gives CDR1 KGHSH, CDR2 LQKENI. This CDR3 region has 15 residues. Trimming removed 2 bases from V and 2 bases from J, with 7 bases in between. Investigators spread the genomic DNA of each subset evenly over several immunoSEQ plates. Repertoires were generated with immunoSEQ multiplex PCR, while TCRdb's copy carries only in-frame clones and drops some. The sample consists of about 2.2 million clones, 90% to 95% of them appearing once. Naive CD8 populations comprised CD45RO-negative cells positively selected for CCR7, excluding terminally differentiated effector memory CD45RA+ cells. Study outcomes and limitations: Collection of samples was limited to blood; tissue repertoires likely differ.

The TCR was taken from a man aged 18 to 30 in good health. Some clones in this sample may be carry-over from other donors' samples. The V and J genes are TRBV18 and TRBJ2-6; D is perhaps TRBD1 or TRBD2 (5 bases each). The sequencing input was naive CD8+ T cells from PBMCs. In nucleotides, the CDR3 is TGTGCCAGCTCACCAGGGGGTGCTGGGGCCAACGTCCTGACTTTC. It yields the protein CASSPGGAGANVLTF.